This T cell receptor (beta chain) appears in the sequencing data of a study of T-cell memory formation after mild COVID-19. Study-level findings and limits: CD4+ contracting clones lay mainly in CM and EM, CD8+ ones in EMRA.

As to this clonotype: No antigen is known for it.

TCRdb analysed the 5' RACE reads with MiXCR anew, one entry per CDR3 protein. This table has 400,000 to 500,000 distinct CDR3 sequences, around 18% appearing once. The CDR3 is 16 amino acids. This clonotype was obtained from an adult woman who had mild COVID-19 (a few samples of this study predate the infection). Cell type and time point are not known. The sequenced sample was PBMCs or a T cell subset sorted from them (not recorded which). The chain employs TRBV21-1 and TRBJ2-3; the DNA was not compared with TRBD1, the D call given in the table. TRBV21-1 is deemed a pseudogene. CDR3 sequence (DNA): TGTGCCAGCAGCAAGCTCGGGCGGGGGCTCGCAGATACGCAGTATTTT. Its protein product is CASSKLGRGLADTQYF.